Included here is one T cell receptor (beta chain) sequence, with context. The antigen is not known. The source of the sample is a study of radiotherapy plus CTLA-4 blockade in lung cancer. Study background: Around 20% of enrolled patients responded objectively, and 31% had disease control.

Study conclusions and caveats: Blood-borne expansion of tumor-derived TCR clones followed radiotherapy plus ipilimumab. Per reports, early blood T cell clone dynamics, plus interferon-beta, forecast response most strongly.

Patients had chemo-refractory metastatic non-small-cell lung cancer and received focal radiation plus CTLA-4 blockade that used ipilimumab. The CDR3 runs 14 residues. CDR1 is MNHEY, CDR2 SMNVEV, per germline (reference sequence). Trimming took off 5 bases at V and 3 bases at J, with 12 bases between the two ends. The table came from immunoSEQ multiplex PCR; TCRdb's copy has only in-frame clones and leaves some out. This table holds roughly 75,000 clones, about 84% found once. V gene TRBV27 combines with J gene TRBJ2-3; D uncertain. This material consisted of peripheral blood, taken from a patient treated with radiotherapy plus ipilimumab. This TCR derives from a human donor with non-small cell lung cancer who had stable disease on radiotherapy plus ipilimumab. The chain's CDR3 is CASSPRPGTDTQYF. The CDR3 nucleotides read TGTGCCAGCAGTCCACGGCCGGGTACAGATACGCAGTATTTT.